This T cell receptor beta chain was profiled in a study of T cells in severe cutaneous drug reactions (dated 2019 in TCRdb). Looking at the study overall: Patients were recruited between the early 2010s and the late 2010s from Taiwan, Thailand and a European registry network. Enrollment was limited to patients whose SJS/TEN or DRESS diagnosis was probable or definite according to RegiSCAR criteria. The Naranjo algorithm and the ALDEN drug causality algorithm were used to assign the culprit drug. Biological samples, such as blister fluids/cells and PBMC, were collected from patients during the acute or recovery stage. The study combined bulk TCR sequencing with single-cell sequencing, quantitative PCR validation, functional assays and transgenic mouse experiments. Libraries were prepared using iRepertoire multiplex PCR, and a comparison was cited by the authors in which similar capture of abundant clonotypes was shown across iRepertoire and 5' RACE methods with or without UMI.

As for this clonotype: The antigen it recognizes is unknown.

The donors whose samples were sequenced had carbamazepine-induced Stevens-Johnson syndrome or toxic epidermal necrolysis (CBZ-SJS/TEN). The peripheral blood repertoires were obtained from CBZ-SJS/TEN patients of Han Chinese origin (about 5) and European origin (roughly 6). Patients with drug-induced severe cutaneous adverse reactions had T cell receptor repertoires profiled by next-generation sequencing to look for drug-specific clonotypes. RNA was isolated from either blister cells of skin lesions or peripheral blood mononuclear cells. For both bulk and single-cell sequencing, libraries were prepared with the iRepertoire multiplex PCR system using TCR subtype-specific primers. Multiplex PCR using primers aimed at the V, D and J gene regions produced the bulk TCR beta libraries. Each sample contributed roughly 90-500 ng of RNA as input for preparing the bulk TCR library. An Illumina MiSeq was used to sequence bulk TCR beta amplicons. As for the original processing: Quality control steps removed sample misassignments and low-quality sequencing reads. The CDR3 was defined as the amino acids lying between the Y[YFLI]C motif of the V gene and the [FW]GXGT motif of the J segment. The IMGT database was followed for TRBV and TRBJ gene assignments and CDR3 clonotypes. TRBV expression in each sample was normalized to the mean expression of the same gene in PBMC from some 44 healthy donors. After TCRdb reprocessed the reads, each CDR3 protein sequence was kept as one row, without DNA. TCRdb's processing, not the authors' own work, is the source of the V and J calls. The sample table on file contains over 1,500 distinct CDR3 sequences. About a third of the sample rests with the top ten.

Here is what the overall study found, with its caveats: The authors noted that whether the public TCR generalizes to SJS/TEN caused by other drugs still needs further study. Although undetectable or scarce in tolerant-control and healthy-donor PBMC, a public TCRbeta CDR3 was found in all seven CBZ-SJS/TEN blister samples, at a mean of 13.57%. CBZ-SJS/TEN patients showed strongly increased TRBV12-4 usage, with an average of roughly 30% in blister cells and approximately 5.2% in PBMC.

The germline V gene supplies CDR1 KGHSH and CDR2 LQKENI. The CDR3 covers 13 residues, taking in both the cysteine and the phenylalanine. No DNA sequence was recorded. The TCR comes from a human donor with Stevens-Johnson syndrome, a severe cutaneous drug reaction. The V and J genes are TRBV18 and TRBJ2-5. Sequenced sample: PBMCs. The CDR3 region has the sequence CASSQSLQETQYF. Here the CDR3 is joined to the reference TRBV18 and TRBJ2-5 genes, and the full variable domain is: NAGVMQNPRHLVRRRGQEARLRCSPMKGHSHVYWYRQLPEEGLKFMVYLQKENIIDESGMPKERFSAEFPKEGPSILRIQQVVRGDSAAYFCASSQSLQETQYFGPGTRLLVL.